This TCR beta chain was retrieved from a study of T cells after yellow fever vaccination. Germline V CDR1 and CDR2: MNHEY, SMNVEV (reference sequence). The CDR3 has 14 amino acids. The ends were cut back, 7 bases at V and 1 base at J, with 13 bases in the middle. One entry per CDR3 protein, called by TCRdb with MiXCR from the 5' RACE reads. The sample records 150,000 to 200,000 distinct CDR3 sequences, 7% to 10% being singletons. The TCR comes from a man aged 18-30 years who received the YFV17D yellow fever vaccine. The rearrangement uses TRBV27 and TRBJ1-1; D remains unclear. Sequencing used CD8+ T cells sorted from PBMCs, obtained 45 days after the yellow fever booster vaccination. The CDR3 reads CASMLEGPNTEAFF. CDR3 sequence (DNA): TGTGCCAGCATGCTGGAAGGGCCGAACACTGAAGCTTTCTTT.